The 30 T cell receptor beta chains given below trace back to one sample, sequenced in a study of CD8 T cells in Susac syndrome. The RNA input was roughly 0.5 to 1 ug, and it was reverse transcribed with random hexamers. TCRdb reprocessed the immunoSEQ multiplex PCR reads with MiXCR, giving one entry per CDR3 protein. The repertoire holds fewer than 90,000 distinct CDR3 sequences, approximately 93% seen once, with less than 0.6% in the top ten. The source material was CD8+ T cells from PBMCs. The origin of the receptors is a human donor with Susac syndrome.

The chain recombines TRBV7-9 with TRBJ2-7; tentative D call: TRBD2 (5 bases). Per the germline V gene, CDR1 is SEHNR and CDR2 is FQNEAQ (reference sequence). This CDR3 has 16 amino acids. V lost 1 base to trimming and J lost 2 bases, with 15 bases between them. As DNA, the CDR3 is TGTGCCAGCAGCTTAGTGGGTAGCGCGACTACCTACGAGCAGTACTTC. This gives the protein CASSLVGSATTYEQYF.

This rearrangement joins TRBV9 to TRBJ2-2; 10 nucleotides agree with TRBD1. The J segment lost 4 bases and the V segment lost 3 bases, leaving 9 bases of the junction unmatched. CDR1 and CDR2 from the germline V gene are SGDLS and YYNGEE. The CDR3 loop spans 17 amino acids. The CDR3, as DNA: TGTGCCAGCAGCGCAGACCACCGGACAGGGGGCACCGGGGAGCTGTTTTTT. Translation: CASSADHRTGGTGELFF. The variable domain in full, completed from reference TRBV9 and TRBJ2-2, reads DSGVTQTPKHLITATGQRVTLRCSPRSGDLSVYWYQQSLDQGLQFLIQYYNGEERAKGNILERFSAQQFPDLHSELNLSSLELGDSALYFCASSADHRTGGTGELFFGEGSRLTVL.

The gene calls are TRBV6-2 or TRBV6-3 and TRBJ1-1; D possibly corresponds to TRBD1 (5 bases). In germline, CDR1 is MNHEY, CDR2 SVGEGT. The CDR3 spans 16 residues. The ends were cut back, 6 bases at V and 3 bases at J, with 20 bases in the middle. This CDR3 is CASRPRDGRRYTEAFF. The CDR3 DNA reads TGTGCCAGCAGGCCCCGGGACGGACGAAGGTACACTGAAGCTTTCTTT.

The CDR3 DNA reads as TGCAGCGTTGAACTGGGACTAGCGGATCCCTACGAGCAGTACTTC. Protein product: CSVELGLADPYEQYF. The chain joins TRBV29-1 to TRBJ2-7; 11 bases match TRBD2. In germline, CDR1 is SQVTM, CDR2 ANQGSEA. There are 15 residues in the CDR3. The V segment lost 2 bases and the J segment 2 bases; nucleotides outside the gene matches: 5.

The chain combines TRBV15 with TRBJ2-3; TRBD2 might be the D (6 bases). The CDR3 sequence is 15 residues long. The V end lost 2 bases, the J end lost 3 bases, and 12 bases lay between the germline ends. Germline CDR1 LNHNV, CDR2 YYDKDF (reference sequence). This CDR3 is CATSRPAAGTDTQYF. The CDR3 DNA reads TGTGCCACCAGCAGACCTGCAGCGGGTACAGATACGCAGTATTTT.

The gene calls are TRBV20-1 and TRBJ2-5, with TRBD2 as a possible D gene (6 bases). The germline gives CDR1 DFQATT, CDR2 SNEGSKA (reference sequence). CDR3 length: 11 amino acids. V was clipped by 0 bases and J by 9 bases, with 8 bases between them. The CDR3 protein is CSARDREPQYF. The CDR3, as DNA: TGCAGTGCTAGAGATCGGGAGCCCCAGTACTTC.

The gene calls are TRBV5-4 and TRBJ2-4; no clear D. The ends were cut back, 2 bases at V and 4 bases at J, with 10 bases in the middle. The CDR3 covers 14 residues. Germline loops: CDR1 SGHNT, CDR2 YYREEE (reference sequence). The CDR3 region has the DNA TGTGCCAGCAGCTTCTATGACCTGAAAAACATTCAGTACTTC. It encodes CASSFYDLKNIQYF.

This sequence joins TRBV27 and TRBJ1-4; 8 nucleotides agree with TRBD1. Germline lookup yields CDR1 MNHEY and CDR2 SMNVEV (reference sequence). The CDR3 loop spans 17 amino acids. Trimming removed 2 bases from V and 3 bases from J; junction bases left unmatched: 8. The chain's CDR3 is CASSLLATGAANEKLFF. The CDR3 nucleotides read TGTGCCAGCAGTTTACTCGCGACAGGGGCGGCTAATGAAAAACTGTTTTTT.

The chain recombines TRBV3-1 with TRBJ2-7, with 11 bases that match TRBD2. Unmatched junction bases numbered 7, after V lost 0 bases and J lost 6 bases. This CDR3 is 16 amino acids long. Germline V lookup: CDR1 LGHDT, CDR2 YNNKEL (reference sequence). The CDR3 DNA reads TGTGCCAGCAGCCAAGAAGTTAGCGGGGGGGCCGCCGAGCAGTACTTC. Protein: CASSQEVSGGAAEQYF.

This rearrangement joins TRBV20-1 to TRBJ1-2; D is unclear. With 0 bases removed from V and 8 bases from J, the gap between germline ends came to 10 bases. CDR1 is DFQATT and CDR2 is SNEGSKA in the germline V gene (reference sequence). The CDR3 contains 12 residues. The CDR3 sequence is CSARDRAGGYTF. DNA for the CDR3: TGCAGTGCTAGAGATAGGGCGGGGGGCTACACCTTC.

The CDR3 DNA follows: TGTGCCAGCAGCTTCTACGTTCGAGCGGGAGATGGGGCCTACAATGAGCAGTTCTTC. Protein sequence: CASSFYVRAGDGAYNEQFF. This chain connects TRBV5-6 to TRBJ2-1; 8 bases are a match to TRBD2. CDR3 length equals 19 residues. The V segment lost 2 bases and the J segment 2 bases; nucleotides outside the gene matches: 15. Germline assignment: CDR1 SGHDT and CDR2 YYEEEE.

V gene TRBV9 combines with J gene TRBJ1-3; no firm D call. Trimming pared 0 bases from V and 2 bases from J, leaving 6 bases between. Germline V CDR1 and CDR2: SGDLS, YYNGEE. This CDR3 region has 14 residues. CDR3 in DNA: TGTGCCAGCAGCGTAGCCAGAGCTGGAAACACCATATATTTT. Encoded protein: CASSVARAGNTIYF.

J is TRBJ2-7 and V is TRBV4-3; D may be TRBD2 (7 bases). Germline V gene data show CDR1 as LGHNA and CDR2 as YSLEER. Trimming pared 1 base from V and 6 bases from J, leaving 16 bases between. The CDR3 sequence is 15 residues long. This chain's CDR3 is CASSQGVRGAGEQYF. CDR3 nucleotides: TGCGCCAGCAGCCAAGGGGTCCGGGGGGCGGGCGAGCAGTACTTC.

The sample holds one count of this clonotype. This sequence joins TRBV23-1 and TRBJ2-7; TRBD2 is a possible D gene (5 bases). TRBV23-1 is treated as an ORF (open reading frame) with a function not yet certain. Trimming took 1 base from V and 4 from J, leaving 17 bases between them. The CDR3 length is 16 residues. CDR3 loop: CASSQFLLPRVYEQYF. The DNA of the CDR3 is TGCGCCAGCAGTCAATTCCTGTTACCGAGGGTTTACGAGCAGTACTTC.

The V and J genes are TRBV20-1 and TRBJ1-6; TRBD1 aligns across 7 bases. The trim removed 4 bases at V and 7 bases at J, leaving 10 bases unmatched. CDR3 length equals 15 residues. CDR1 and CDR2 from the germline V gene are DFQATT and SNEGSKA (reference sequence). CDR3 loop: CSATRLGTENSPLHF. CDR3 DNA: TGCAGTGCTACTCGTCTCGGGACAGAAAATTCACCCCTCCACTTT.

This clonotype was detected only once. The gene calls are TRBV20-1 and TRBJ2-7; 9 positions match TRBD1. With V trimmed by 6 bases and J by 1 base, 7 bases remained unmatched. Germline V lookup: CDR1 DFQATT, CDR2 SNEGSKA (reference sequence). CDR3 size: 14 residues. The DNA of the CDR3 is TGCAGTGCAGTAGGGGGACAGGGATCCTACGAGCAGTACTTC. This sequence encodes CSAVGGQGSYEQYF.

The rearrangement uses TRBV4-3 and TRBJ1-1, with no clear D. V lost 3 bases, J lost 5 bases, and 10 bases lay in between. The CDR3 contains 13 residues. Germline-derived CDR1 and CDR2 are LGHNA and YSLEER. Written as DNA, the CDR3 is TGCGCCAGCAGCCAGGGAATTCGGACTGAAGCTTTCTTT. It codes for CASSQGIRTEAFF.

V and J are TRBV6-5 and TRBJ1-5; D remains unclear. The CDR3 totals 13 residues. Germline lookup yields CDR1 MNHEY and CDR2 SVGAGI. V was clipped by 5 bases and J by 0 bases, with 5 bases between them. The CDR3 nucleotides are TGTGCCAGCAGTGTAAATAGCAATCAGCCCCAGCATTTT. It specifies CASSVNSNQPQHF.

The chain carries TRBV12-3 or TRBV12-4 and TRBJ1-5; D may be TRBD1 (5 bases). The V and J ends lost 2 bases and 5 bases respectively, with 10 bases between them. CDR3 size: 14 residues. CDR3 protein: CASSLSGTDQPQHF. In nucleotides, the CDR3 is TGTGCCAGCAGTTTATCAGGGACGGATCAGCCCCAGCATTTT.

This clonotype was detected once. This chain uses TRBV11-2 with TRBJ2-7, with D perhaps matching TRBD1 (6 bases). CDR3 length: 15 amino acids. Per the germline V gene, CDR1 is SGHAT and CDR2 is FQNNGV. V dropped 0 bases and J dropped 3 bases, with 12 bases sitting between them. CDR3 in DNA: TGTGCCAGCAGCTTAGAGGGGGCGAGCCGCTACGAGCAGTACTTC. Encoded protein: CASSLEGASRYEQYF.

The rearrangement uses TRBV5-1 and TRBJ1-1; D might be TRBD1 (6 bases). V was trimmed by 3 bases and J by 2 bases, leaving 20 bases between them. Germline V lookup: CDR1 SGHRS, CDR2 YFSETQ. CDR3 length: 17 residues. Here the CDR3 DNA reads TGCGCCAGCAGCTCCAGGGCTATGACAGGCTACAACACTGAAGCTTTCTTT. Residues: CASSSRAMTGYNTEAFF.

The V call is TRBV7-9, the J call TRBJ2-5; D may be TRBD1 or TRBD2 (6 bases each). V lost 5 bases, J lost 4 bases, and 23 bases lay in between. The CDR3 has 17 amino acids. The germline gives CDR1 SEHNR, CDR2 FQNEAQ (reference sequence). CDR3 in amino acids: CASSQQQQGRLGETQYF. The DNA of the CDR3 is TGTGCCAGCAGCCAACAACAGCAGGGGAGGCTGGGAGAGACCCAGTACTTC.

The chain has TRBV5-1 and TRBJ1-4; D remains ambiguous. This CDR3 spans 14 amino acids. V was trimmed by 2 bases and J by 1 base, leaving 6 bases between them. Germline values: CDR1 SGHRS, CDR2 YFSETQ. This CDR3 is CASSFWGTNEKLFF. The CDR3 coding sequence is TGCGCCAGCAGCTTCTGGGGAACTAATGAAAAACTGTTTTTT.

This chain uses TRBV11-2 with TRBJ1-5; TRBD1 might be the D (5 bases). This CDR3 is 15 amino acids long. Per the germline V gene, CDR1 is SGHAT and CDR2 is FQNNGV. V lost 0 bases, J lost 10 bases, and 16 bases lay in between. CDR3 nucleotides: TGTGCCAGCAGCTTAGATTGGGCCAGAGGACAACCCCAGCATTTT. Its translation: CASSLDWARGQPQHF.

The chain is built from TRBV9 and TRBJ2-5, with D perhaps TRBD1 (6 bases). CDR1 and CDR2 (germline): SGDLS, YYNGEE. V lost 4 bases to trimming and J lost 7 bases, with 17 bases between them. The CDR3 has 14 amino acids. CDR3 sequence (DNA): TGTGCCAGCAGCCCCAGTAGGGTAGGGGGGACCCAGTACTTC. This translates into CASSPSRVGGTQYF.

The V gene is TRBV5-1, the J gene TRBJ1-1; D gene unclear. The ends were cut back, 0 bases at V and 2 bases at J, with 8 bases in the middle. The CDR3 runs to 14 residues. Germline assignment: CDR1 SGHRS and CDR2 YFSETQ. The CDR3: CASSLGVVNTEAFF. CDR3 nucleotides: TGCGCCAGCAGCTTGGGGGTAGTCAACACTGAAGCTTTCTTT.

The CDR3 sequence: CASSPRTVSGNTIYF. The CDR3 DNA sequence: TGCGCCAGCAGCCCCCGGACAGTCTCTGGAAACACCATATATTTT. The J gene is TRBJ1-3, the V gene TRBV5-1; a weak D match, TRBD1 (6 bases). The germline V and J ends were trimmed by 4 bases and 0 bases, with 11 bases remaining between them. CDR3 length: 15 amino acids. CDR1 SGHRS and CDR2 YFSETQ come from the germline V gene.

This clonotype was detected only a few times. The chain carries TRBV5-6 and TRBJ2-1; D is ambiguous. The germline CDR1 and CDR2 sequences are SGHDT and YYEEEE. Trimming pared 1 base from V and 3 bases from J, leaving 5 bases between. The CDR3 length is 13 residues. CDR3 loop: CASSLLGYNEQFF. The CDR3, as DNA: TGTGCCAGCAGCTTGCTCGGCTACAATGAGCAGTTCTTC.

CDR3 sequence: CASSFPARGYEQYF. The CDR3 DNA sequence: TGTGCCAGCAGCTTTCCGGCCAGGGGCTACGAGCAGTACTTC. The rearrangement joins TRBV7-8 to TRBJ2-7; tentatively, D is TRBD1 (6 bases). This CDR3 is built from 14 residues. Trimming took off 3 bases at V and 3 bases at J, with 12 bases between the two ends. CDR1 and CDR2 (germline): SGHVS, FQNEAQ. Drawing the rest from reference TRBV7-8 and TRBJ2-7, the complete variable domain is GAGVSQSPRYKVAKRGQDVALRCDPISGHVSLFWYQQALGQGPEFLTYFQNEAQLDKSGLPSDRFFAERPEGSVSTLKIQRTQQEDSAVYLCASSFPARGYEQYFGPGTRLTVT.

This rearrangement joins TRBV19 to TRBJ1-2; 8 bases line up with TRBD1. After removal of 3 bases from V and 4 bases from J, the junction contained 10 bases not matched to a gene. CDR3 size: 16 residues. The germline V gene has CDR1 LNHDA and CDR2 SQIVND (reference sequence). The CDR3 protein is CASSIPETGAGYGYTF. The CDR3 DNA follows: TGTGCCAGTAGTATCCCGGAGACAGGGGCCGGCTATGGCTACACCTTC.